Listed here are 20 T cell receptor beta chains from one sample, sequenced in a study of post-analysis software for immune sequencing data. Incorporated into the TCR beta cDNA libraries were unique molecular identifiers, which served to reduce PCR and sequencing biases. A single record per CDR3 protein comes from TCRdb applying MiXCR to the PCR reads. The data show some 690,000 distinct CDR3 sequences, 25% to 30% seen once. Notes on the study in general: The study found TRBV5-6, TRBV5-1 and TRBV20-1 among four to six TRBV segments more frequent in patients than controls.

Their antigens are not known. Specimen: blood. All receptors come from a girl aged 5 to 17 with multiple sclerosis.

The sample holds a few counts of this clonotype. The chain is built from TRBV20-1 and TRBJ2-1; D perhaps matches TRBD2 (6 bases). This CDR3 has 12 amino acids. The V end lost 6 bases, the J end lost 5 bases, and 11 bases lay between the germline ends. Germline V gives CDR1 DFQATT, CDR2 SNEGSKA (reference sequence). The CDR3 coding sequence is TGCAGTGCCCAAGGACTAAACAATGAGCAGTTCTTC. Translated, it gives CSAQGLNNEQFF.

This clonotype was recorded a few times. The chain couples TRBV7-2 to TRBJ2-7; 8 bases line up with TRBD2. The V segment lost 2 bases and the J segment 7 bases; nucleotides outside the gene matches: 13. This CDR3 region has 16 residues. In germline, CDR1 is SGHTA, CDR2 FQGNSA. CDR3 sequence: CASSLWERESRMEQYF. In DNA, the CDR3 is TGTGCCAGCAGCTTATGGGAGCGGGAGTCCCGGATGGAGCAGTACTTC.

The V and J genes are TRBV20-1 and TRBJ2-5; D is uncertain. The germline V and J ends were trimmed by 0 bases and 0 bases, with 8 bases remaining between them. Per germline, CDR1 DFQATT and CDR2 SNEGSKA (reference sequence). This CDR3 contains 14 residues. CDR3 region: CSARDPYHQETQYF. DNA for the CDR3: TGCAGTGCTAGAGATCCATACCACCAAGAGACCCAGTACTTC.

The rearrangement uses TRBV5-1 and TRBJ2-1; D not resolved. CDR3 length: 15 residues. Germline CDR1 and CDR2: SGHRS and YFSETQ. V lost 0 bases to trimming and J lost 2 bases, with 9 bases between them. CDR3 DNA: TGCGCCAGCAGCTTGGCCTTTGGGGCCTACAATGAGCAGTTCTTC. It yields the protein CASSLAFGAYNEQFF.

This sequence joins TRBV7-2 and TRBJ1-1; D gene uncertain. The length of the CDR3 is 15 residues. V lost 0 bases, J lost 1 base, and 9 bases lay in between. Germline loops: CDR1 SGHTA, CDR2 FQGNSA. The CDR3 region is CASSLAGRGNTEAFF. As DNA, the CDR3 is TGTGCCAGCAGCTTAGCAGGGCGGGGGAACACTGAAGCTTTCTTT. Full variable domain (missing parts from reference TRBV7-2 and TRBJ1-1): GAGVSQSPSNKVTEKGKDVELRCDPISGHTALYWYRQSLGQGLEFLIYFQGNSAPDKSGLPSDRFSAERTGGSVSTLTIQRTQQEDSAVYLCASSLAGRGNTEAFFGQGTRLTVV.

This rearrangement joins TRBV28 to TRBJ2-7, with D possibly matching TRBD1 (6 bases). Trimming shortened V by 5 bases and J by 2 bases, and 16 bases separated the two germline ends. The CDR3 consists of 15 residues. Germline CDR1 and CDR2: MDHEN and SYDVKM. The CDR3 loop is CASSPPTRQAYEQYF. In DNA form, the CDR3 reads TGTGCCAGCAGTCCCCCCACTCGACAGGCCTACGAGCAGTACTTC.

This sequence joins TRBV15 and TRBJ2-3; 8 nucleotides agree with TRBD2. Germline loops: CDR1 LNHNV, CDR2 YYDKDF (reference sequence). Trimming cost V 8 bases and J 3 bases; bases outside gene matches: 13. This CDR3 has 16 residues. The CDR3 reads CATREGRASSTDTQYF. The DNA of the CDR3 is TGTGCCACCCGGGAGGGAAGGGCTTCAAGTACAGATACGCAGTATTTT.

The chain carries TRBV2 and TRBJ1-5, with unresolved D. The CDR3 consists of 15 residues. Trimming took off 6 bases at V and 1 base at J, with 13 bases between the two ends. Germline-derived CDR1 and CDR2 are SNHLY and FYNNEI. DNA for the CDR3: TGTGCCAGCAGGATGGGATTATTAAGCAATCAGCCCCAGCATTTT. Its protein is CASRMGLLSNQPQHF.

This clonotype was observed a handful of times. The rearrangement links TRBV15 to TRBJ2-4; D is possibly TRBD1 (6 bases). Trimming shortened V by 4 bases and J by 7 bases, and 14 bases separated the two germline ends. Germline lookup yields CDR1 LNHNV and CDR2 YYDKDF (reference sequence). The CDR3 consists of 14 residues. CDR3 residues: CATSTPNRVNIQYF. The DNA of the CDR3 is TGTGCCACCAGCACTCCCAACAGGGTGAACATTCAGTACTTC.

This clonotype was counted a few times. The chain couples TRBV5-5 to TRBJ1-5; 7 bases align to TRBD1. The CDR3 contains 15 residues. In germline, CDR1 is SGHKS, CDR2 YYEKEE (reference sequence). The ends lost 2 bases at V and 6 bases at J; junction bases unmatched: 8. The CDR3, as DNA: TGTGCCAGCAGCTTTGGGACAGCAACGCGTCAGCCCCAGCATTTT. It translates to CASSFGTATRQPQHF. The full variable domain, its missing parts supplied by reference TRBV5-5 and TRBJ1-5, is DAGVTQSPTHLIKTRGQQVTLRCSPISGHKSVSWYQQVLGQGPQFIFQYYEKEERGRGNFPDRFSARQFPNYSSELNVNALLLGDSALYLCASSFGTATRQPQHFGDGTRLSIL.

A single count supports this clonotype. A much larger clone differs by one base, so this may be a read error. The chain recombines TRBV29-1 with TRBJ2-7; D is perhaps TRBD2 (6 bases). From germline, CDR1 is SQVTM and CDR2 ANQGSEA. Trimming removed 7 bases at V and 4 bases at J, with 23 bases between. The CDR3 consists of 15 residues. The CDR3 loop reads CSAGGGAGRAYEQYF. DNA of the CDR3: TGCAGCGCCGGAGGCGGGGCGGGACGAGCTTACGAGCAGTACTTC.

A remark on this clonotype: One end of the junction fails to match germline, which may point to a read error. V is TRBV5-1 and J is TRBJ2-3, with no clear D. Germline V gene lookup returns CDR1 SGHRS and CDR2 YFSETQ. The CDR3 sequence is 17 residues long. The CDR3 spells CAGSSPFPARATDTQYF. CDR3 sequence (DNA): TGCGCCGGCAGCTCCCCTTTCCCCGCTAGAGCCACAGATACGCAGTATTTT.

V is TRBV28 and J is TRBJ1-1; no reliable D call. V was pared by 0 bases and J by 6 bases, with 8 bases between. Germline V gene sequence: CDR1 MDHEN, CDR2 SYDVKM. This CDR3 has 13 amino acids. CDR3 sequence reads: CASSLWAGPEAFF. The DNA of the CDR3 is TGTGCCAGCAGTTTATGGGCCGGTCCTGAAGCTTTCTTT.

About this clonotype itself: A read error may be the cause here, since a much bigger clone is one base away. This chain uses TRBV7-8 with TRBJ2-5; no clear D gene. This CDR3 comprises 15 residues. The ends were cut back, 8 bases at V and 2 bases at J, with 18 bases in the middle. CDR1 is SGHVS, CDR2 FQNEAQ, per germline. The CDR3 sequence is CASGEVTSAQETQYF. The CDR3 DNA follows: TGTGCCAGCGGCGAGGTGACGAGCGCTCAAGAGACCCAGTACTTC.

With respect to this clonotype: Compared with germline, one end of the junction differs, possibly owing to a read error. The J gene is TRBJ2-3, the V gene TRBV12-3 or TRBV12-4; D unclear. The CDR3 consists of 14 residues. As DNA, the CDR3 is TGTGCCAGCAGTTTGCGAGGAAGCACAGATGCGCAGTATTTT. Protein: CASSLRGSTDAQYF.

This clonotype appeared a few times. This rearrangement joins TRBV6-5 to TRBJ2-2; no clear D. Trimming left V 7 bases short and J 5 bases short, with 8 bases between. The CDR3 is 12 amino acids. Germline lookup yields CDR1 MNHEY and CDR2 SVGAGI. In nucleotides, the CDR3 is TGTGCCAGCAAGGCGTGGACCGGGGAGCTGTTTTTT. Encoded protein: CASKAWTGELFF.

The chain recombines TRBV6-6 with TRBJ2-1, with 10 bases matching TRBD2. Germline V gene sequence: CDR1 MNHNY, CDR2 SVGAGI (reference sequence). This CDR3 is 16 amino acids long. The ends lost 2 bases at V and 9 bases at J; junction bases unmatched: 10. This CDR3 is CASSYLSGGGFGEQFF. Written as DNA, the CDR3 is TGTGCCAGCAGTTACCTAAGCGGGGGGGGGTTCGGTGAGCAGTTCTTC.

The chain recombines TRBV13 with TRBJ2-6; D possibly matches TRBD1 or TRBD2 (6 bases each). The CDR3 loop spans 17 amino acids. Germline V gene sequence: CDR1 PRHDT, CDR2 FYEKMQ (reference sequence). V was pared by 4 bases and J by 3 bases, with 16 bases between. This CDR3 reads CASSSPPGADGANVLTF. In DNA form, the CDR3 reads TGTGCCAGCAGCTCGCCTCCGGGGGCTGATGGGGCCAACGTCCTGACTTTC.

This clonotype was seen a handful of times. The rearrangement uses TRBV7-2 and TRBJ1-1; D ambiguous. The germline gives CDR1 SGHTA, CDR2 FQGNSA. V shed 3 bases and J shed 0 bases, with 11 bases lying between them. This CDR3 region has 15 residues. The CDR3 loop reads CASSFQRLMNTEAFF. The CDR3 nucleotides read TGTGCCAGCAGCTTTCAGCGACTAATGAACACTGAAGCTTTCTTT.

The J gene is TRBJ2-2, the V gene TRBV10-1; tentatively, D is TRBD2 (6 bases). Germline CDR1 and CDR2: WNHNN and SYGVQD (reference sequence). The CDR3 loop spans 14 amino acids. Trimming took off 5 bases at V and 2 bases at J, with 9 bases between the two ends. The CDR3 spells CASSRDFNTGELFF. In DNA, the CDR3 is TGCGCCAGCAGTCGGGACTTTAACACCGGGGAGCTGTTTTTT.